A selection of T cell receptor beta chains follows, all from one sample in a study of identical twins. TCRdb recomputed calls from the 5' RACE reads with MiXCR, one row per CDR3 protein. The table shows about 730,000 distinct CDR3 sequences, with about 20% occurring only once. These data also featured in a second study, about T cells expressing NK-cell markers.

The sample consisted of PBMCs. The receptors shown here come from a woman aged 18-29 years in good health. Both conserved end residues are part of each CDR3. A D gene is named only where the DNA matches it firmly. Only some rows state a clone size, as once, few, many or a class for expanded clones.

v_call	d_call	clone_size	j_call	cdr3_aa	cdr3_nt
TRBV29-1	TRBD2	.	TRBJ2-5	CSGEPAGGETQYF	TGCAGCGGAGAGCCAGCGGGGGGAGAGACCCAGTACTTC
TRBV4-3	TRBD1	.	TRBJ2-2	CASSQGEDRANTGELFF	TGCGCCAGCAGCCAAGGGGAGGACAGGGCGAACACCGGGGAGCTGTTTTTT
TRBV6-2/TRBV6-3	.	.	TRBJ2-1	CASSMMVGEQFF	TGTGCCAGCAGCATGATGGTCGGTGAGCAGTTCTTC
TRBV6-2/TRBV6-3	.	.	TRBJ2-3	CASSTRRGPDTQYF	TGTGCCAGCAGTACCAGGAGAGGACCAGATACGCAGTATTTT
TRBV20-1	.	few	TRBJ2-5	CSVNPQETQYF	TGCAGTGTAAATCCCCAAGAGACCCAGTACTTC
TRBV7-9	TRBD2	few	TRBJ2-7	CASSFGTSGNEQYF	TGTGCCAGCAGCTTTGGGACTAGCGGGAATGAGCAGTACTTC
TRBV9	TRBD2	.	TRBJ2-2	CASSPRAGVSTGELFF	TGTGCCAGCAGCCCCCGAGCGGGAGTAAGCACCGGGGAGCTGTTTTTT
TRBV4-3	.	few	TRBJ2-7	CASSQDGSLSSEQYF	TGCGCCAGCAGCCAAGATGGAAGTCTAAGCTCCGAGCAGTACTTC
TRBV12-3/TRBV12-4	.	.	TRBJ1-5	CASRPAGVRNQPQHF	TGTGCCAGCCGTCCGGCGGGGGTCCGCAATCAGCCCCAGCATTTT
TRBV5-1	TRBD2	few	TRBJ2-3	CASSKERGGSDTQYF	TGCGCCAGCAGCAAGGAGCGGGGGGGCTCAGATACGCAGTATTTT
TRBV12-3/TRBV12-4	TRBD1	.	TRBJ2-7	CASSARDRAGQYF	TGTGCCAGCAGTGCCCGGGACAGGGCAGGGCAGTACTTC
TRBV27	TRBD1	.	TRBJ1-6	CATTQQGKHNSPLHF	TGTGCCACCACCCAACAGGGGAAGCATAATTCACCCCTCCACTTT
TRBV29-1	.	few	TRBJ2-5	CSVDSTRLGQYF	TGCAGCGTTGATTCTACCCGACTTGGCCAGTACTTC
TRBV7-2	.	few	TRBJ2-1	CASSLGLGPYNEQFF	TGTGCCAGCAGCTTAGGTTTAGGACCATACAATGAGCAGTTCTTC
TRBV18	.	.	TRBJ1-1	CASSPPGREAFF	TGTGCCAGCTCACCTCCGGGTCGTGAAGCTTTCTTT
TRBV11-2	.	.	TRBJ2-5	CASSYRYQETQYF	TGTGCCAGCAGCTATAGGTATCAAGAGACCCAGTACTTC
TRBV20-1	.	few	TRBJ2-7	CSARGHPYPFSIYEQYF	TGCAGTGCTCGGGGGCACCCGTACCCCTTCTCGATCTACGAGCAGTACTTC
TRBV27	.	.	TRBJ2-3	CASKPQATDTQYF	TGTGCCAGCAAACCCCAGGCCACAGATACGCAGTATTTT
TRBV20-1	.	few	TRBJ2-3	CSVKGADTQYF	TGCAGTGTCAAGGGAGCAGATACGCAGTATTTT
TRBV7-9	.	.	TRBJ2-7	CASSSRWDEQYF	TGTGCCAGCAGCTCTCGGTGGGACGAGCAGTACTTC
TRBV20-1	.	.	TRBJ2-7	CSARQGWTYEQYF	TGCAGTGCTAGACAGGGATGGACCTACGAGCAGTACTTC
TRBV6-2/TRBV6-3	TRBD2	.	TRBJ2-7	CASSTSGLSYEQYF	TGTGCCAGCTCCACTAGCGGCCTTTCCTACGAGCAGTACTTC
TRBV5-5	.	many	TRBJ2-2	CASSFTGTATGELFF	TGTGCCAGCAGCTTTACCGGGACCGCGACTGGGGAGCTGTTTTTT
TRBV7-9	.	few	TRBJ1-2	CASSPLASTDGYTF	TGTGCCAGCAGCCCTTTGGCCAGCACCGACGGCTACACCTTC
TRBV30	.	few	TRBJ2-2	CAWRRSLSTGELFF	TGTGCCTGGAGGAGGAGCCTCAGTACCGGGGAGCTGTTTTTT
TRBV3-1	.	few	TRBJ1-2	CASSQGGGAGGYTF	TGTGCCAGCAGCCAAGGAGGCGGCGCGGGGGGCTACACCTTC
TRBV7-2	TRBD1	few	TRBJ1-4	CASSLWTGWDEKLFF	TGTGCCAGCAGCTTATGGACAGGGTGGGATGAAAAACTGTTTTTT
TRBV20-1	.	few	TRBJ1-2	CSARPDQNYGYTF	TGCAGTGCTAGACCCGACCAAAACTATGGCTACACCTTC
TRBV4-1	.	few	TRBJ2-1	CASSRGRDDNEQFF	TGCGCCAGCAGCCGAGGCCGGGACGACAATGAGCAGTTCTTC
TRBV5-4	.	few	TRBJ2-2	CASSKGSDTGELFF	TGTGCCAGCAGTAAGGGATCGGACACCGGGGAGCTGTTTTTT
TRBV20-1	TRBD1	few	TRBJ1-4	CSAMDRANEKLFF	TGCAGTGCAATGGACAGGGCGAATGAAAAACTGTTTTTT
TRBV4-1	.	.	TRBJ1-5	CASSQVILVGGSGQPQHF	TGCGCCAGCAGCCAAGTAATCCTTGTGGGGGGCTCCGGGCAGCCCCAGCATTTT
TRBV6-5	.	many	TRBJ2-3	CASSYRGGAATDTQYF	TGTGCCAGCAGTTACCGAGGGGGAGCGGCGACAGATACGCAGTATTTT
TRBV6-2/TRBV6-3	.	.	TRBJ2-3	CASNFVAEGTQYF	TGTGCCAGCAATTTCGTGGCAGAGGGTACGCAGTATTTT
TRBV12-3/TRBV12-4	.	.	TRBJ2-7	CASSRAKDYEQYF	TGTGCCAGCAGCAGGGCCAAAGACTACGAGCAGTACTTC
TRBV4-3	.	few	TRBJ1-1	CASSQVITSEAFF	TGCGCCAGCAGCCAAGTAATAACGAGTGAAGCTTTCTTT
TRBV11-2	.	.	TRBJ2-3	CASTARHTQYF	TGTGCCAGCACCGCTCGCCATACGCAGTATTTT